This T cell receptor (beta chain) was documented in a study of identical twins. This clonotype showed up many times. This CDR3 is built from 18 residues. Trimming left V 0 bases short and J 3 bases short, with 21 bases between. Germline assignment: CDR1 SGHRS and CDR2 YFSETQ. Only healthy Caucasians were enrolled as donors. The authors used template switching to add a universal primer site and gave cDNA unique molecular identifiers. Using its own MiXCR run on the 5' RACE reads, TCRdb lists one record per CDR3 protein. This table holds around 490,000 distinct CDR3 sequences, 13% to 15% found once. These data were also reused for a study on yellow fever vaccine responses in identical twins. As reported in that work: Among the twins, the vaccine T cell response reportedly seemed partly convergent and partly personalized.

The chain joins TRBV5-1 to TRBJ1-1; D remains ambiguous. This clonotype was sampled from a woman under 30 in good health. The sequencing input was CD4+ T cells sorted from blood. CDR3 residues: CASSLGALLWDSYTEAFF. CDR3 bases: TGCGCCAGCAGCTTGGGGGCCTTACTCTGGGATTCGTACACTGAAGCTTTCTTT.